Here is one TCR beta chain with its context. V lost 7 bases and J lost 1; bases outside the gene matches: 4. The CDR3 has 14 residues. The germline gives CDR1 LNHNV, CDR2 YYDKDF (reference sequence). Repertoires were generated with immunoSEQ multiplex PCR, while TCRdb's copy carries only in-frame clones and drops some. Of about 180,000 clones listed, approximately 90% were seen once; the top ten hold over 1.1%. This sample is drawn from a study of control samples from healthy donors and cancer patients. The V and J genes are TRBV15 and TRBJ1-1; 9 bases are shared with TRBD1. The material sequenced was blood. The receptor's source is a man under 40 in good health. The CDR3 coding sequence is TGTGCCACCAAGGTGGGACAGGGGAACACTGAAGCTTTCTTT. It codes for CATKVGQGNTEAFF. Using reference TRBV15 and TRBJ1-1 for the parts outside the CDR3, the full variable domain is DAMVIQNPRYQVTQFGKPVTLSCSQTLNHNVMYWYQQKSSQAPKLLFHYYDKDFNNEADTPDNFQSRRPNTSFCFLDIRSPGLGDTAMYLCATKVGQGNTEAFFGQGTRLTVV.